The 4 T cell receptor beta chains listed next were all sequenced from one sample in a study of T cell responses to AZD1222 COVID-19 vaccine. Data came from immunoSEQ multiplex PCR; TCRdb stores just in-frame clones and leaves some out. The table records approximately 100,000 clones, 85% to 90% of them present only once. Sequences were derived from peripheral blood, sampled 28 days after the second AZD1222 dose. The receptors were gathered from an adult who received the AZD1222 COVID-19 vaccine.

V and J are TRBV5-1 and TRBJ2-7; 8 bases are a match to TRBD2. Losses at the gene ends were 3 bases for V and 0 bases for J; bases not matched to a gene: 8. This CDR3 is built from 16 residues. Germline-derived CDR1 and CDR2 are SGHRS and YFSETQ. The CDR3 coding sequence is TGCGCCAGCAGCTACTACCCCGGGACTAGCTCCTACGAGCAGTACTTC. This translates into CASSYYPGTSSYEQYF.

The V and J genes are TRBV7-2 and TRBJ1-2; unclear D gene. With 4 bases removed from V and 0 bases from J, the gap between germline ends came to 12 bases. Per the germline V gene, CDR1 is SGHTA and CDR2 is FQGNSA. The CDR3 length is 15 residues. CDR3 nucleotide sequence: TGTGCCAGCAGCTCCCAGGTCGGAGCTAACTATGGCTACACCTTC. It translates to CASSSQVGANYGYTF.

The J gene is TRBJ2-7, the V gene TRBV6-5; 8 nucleotides align to TRBD2. V shed 8 bases, J shed 1 base, and the junction held 7 bases outside the gene matches. This CDR3 spans 14 amino acids. The V gene's germline CDR1 is MNHEY and CDR2 SVGAGI. CDR3 nucleotide sequence: TGTGCCAGCCGGGAGGGGGGGGCGTCCTACGAGCAGTACTTC. This translates into CASREGGASYEQYF.

The V and J genes are TRBV7-8 and TRBJ1-1; 8 nucleotides align to TRBD1. This CDR3 is built from 14 residues. V trimming: 5 bases; J trimming: 4 bases; junction bases outside the gene matches: 6. The germline V gene has CDR1 SGHVS and CDR2 FQNEAQ. This CDR3 reads CASSVTGVVTEAFF. The CDR3 DNA sequence: TGTGCCAGCAGCGTGACAGGGGTGGTCACTGAAGCTTTCTTT. The entire variable domain, with the rest obtained from reference TRBV7-8 and TRBJ1-1, is as follows: GAGVSQSPRYKVAKRGQDVALRCDPISGHVSLFWYQQALGQGPEFLTYFQNEAQLDKSGLPSDRFFAERPEGSVSTLKIQRTQQEDSAVYLCASSVTGVVTEAFFGQGTRLTVV.